What follows are 23 T cell receptor beta chains derived from one specimen sequenced in a study of shared clonotypes between healthy human individuals. Produced via immunoSEQ multiplex PCR; TCRdb's table is partial and in-frame only. The sample has roughly 660,000 clones, about 92% seen once; the top ten hold about 34%. Sequencing input: memory CD8+ T cells from PBMCs. The subset here: CD45RO+ cells pooled with CCR7-negative TemRA cells. The receptor set was obtained from a man between 18 and 29 years old in good health. Some clones in this sample may be carry-over from other donors' samples.

The gene calls are TRBV19 and TRBJ2-7; 8 nucleotides line up with TRBD1. In germline, CDR1 is LNHDA, CDR2 SQIVND (reference sequence). The length of the CDR3 is 15 residues. The V and J ends lost 3 bases and 5 bases, in that order; junction bases with no gene match: 9. This CDR3 reads CASSISGGAFHEQYF. The CDR3, as DNA: TGTGCCAGTAGTATCTCAGGGGGCGCGTTCCACGAGCAGTACTTC.

This clone showed up just once. V and J are TRBV10-3 and TRBJ2-7; 7 nucleotides match TRBD1. Germline V gives CDR1 ENHRY, CDR2 SYGVKD. The V and J ends lost 9 bases and 6 bases, in that order; junction bases with no gene match: 8. The CDR3 totals 12 residues. CDR3 coding DNA: TGTGCCATGACCGGTGACAGGGCCGAGCAGTACTTC. It codes for CAMTGDRAEQYF.

The rearrangement joins TRBV7-9 to TRBJ1-2; 7 bases align to TRBD1. CDR1 SEHNR and CDR2 FQNEAQ come from the germline V gene (reference sequence). The CDR3 runs to 15 residues. The J segment lost 10 bases and the V segment lost 5 bases, leaving 16 bases of the junction unmatched. This CDR3 reads CASSAFPGQDTIYTF. In nucleotides, the CDR3 is TGTGCCAGCAGCGCCTTCCCCGGACAGGATACGATCTACACCTTC.

Only a few counts were recorded for this clone. The genes are TRBV11-1 and TRBJ2-5, with D perhaps matching TRBD1 or TRBD2 (6 bases each). The ends were cut back, 5 bases at V and 6 bases at J, with 25 bases in the middle. The CDR3 length is 17 residues. Germline-derived CDR1 and CDR2 are SGHAT and FQDESV (reference sequence). In DNA, the CDR3 is TGTGCCAGCAGCCCCATCATTGGGGGGCCGAGTGAGAAGACCCAGTACTTC. Protein product: CASSPIIGGPSEKTQYF.

The chain recombines TRBV27 with TRBJ2-7; the match to TRBD1 covers 8 bases. This CDR3 has 15 residues. The V segment lost 7 bases and the J segment 6 bases; nucleotides outside the gene matches: 14. Per the germline V gene, CDR1 is MNHEY and CDR2 is SMNVEV (reference sequence). CDR3: CASKFWAGGLGEQYF. CDR3 coding DNA: TGTGCCAGCAAATTCTGGGCAGGGGGCTTGGGCGAGCAGTACTTC.

The V call is TRBV27, the J call TRBJ1-4; unclear D gene. The CDR3 contains 16 residues. Per the germline V gene, CDR1 is MNHEY and CDR2 is SMNVEV (reference sequence). V was shortened by 4 bases and J by 0 bases, with 12 bases between the two germline ends. The CDR3, as DNA: TGTGCCAGCAGTTCAACCCGGGTAACAACTAATGAAAAACTGTTTTTT. Protein sequence: CASSSTRVTTNEKLFF.

The J gene is TRBJ2-3, the V gene TRBV9, with D unresolved. The CDR3 length is 17 residues. The germline V gene encodes CDR1 SGDLS and CDR2 YYNGEE. The V end was cut by 0 bases, the J end by 2 bases, with 16 bases between. CDR3 sequence reads: CASSVVGQSSNTDTQYF. The CDR3 nucleotides read TGTGCCAGCAGCGTAGTCGGTCAGTCCAGTAACACAGATACGCAGTATTTT.

The chain uses TRBV7-9 and TRBJ2-1; D gene ambiguous. V was clipped by 2 bases and J by 8 bases, with 10 bases between them. Germline V gene sequence: CDR1 SEHNR, CDR2 FQNEAQ (reference sequence). The CDR3 spans 13 residues. The CDR3 loop is CASSLLRLDEQFF. In nucleotides, the CDR3 is TGTGCCAGCAGCTTATTAAGGCTAGATGAGCAGTTCTTC.

This sequence joins TRBV27 and TRBJ2-7; TRBD1 aligns across 9 bases. The CDR3 extends over 15 amino acids. V lost 2 bases to trimming and J lost 4 bases; unmatched junction nucleotides: 6. The germline V gene has CDR1 MNHEY and CDR2 SMNVEV (reference sequence). CDR3 sequence (DNA): TGTGCCAGCAGTTTAGATACAGGGGGCGGGTACGAGCAGTACTTC. The encoded protein is CASSLDTGGGYEQYF.

This sequence joins TRBV19 and TRBJ2-2, with D perhaps being TRBD1 or TRBD2 (6 bases each). CDR1 and CDR2 (germline): LNHDA, SQIVND (reference sequence). Trimming took 6 bases from V and 6 from J, leaving 11 bases between them. The CDR3 is 13 residues long. DNA of the CDR3: TGTGCCAGTAGGGCAGGGGAGGCCGGGGAGCTGTTTTTT. It translates to CASRAGEAGELFF.

The chain recombines TRBV5-1 with TRBJ1-1; D may be TRBD1 (6 bases). V dropped 1 base and J dropped 3 bases, with 10 bases sitting between them. Germline lookup yields CDR1 SGHRS and CDR2 YFSETQ. This CDR3 has 14 residues. The CDR3 coding sequence is TGCGCCAGCAGCTTGACAGGGAGGGACACTGAAGCTTTCTTT. Its translation is CASSLTGRDTEAFF.

The rearrangement links TRBV7-6 to TRBJ1-3; tentative D call: TRBD1 (5 bases). Looked up from germline, CDR1 is SGHVS and CDR2 is FNYEAQ. The CDR3 spans 16 residues. V shed 3 bases and J shed 0 bases, with 12 bases lying between them. CDR3 region: CASSLGDRYSGNTIYF. The CDR3 region has the DNA TGTGCCAGCAGCTTGGGGGACCGCTACTCTGGAAACACCATATATTTT.

The chain recombines TRBV14 with TRBJ2-3; 7 positions match TRBD2. V lost 2 bases, J lost 3 bases, and 8 bases stayed unmatched. The CDR3 runs to 16 residues. Germline-derived CDR1 and CDR2 are SGHDN and FVKESK. The CDR3: CASSQIPGTITDTQYF. The CDR3 DNA sequence: TGTGCCAGCAGCCAAATACCCGGGACTATAACAGATACGCAGTATTTT.

V usage is TRBV11-2 and J usage is TRBJ1-1, with no clear D. The V gene lost 1 base and the J gene lost 0 bases, with 15 bases spanning the gap. This CDR3 spans 17 amino acids. The V gene's germline CDR1 is SGHAT and CDR2 FQNNGV. The CDR3, as DNA: TGTGCCAGCAGCTTAGGGAACACGGGCCCAATGAACACTGAAGCTTTCTTT. Translating it yields CASSLGNTGPMNTEAFF. Combining the CDR3 with reference TRBV11-2 and TRBJ1-1 gives the whole variable domain EAGVAQSPRYKIIEKRQSVAFWCNPISGHATLYWYQQILGQGPKLLIQFQNNGVVDDSQLPKDRFSAERLKGVDSTLKIQPAKLEDSAVYLCASSLGNTGPMNTEAFFGQGTRLTVV.

The chain recombines TRBV29-1 with TRBJ2-1; no firm D call. Trimming removed 3 bases at V and 0 bases at J, with 9 bases between. The CDR3 is 14 amino acids. Per the germline V gene, CDR1 is SQVTM and CDR2 is ANQGSEA. CDR3 loop: CSVEWSISYNEQFF. The CDR3 nucleotides are TGCAGCGTTGAGTGGTCAATCTCCTACAATGAGCAGTTCTTC.

This clone was seen just once. This chain uses TRBV10-3 with TRBJ2-7; TRBD1 matches at 8 bases. The CDR3 has 14 residues. The J segment lost 4 bases and the V segment lost 3 bases, leaving 5 bases of the junction unmatched. From germline, CDR1 is ENHRY and CDR2 SYGVKD. The CDR3 nucleotides read TGTGCCATCAGTGACAGGGGGCTTAGGTACGAGCAGTACTTC. It specifies CAISDRGLRYEQYF.

The chain links TRBV10-3 to TRBJ2-1, with 9 bases identical to TRBD2. The CDR3 is made up of 15 amino acids. Germline CDR1 is ENHRY and CDR2 is SYGVKD. The ends lost 7 bases at V and 6 bases at J; junction bases unmatched: 10. The CDR3 nucleotides are TGTGCCATCATGCCCCAACTAGCGGGTACCAATGAGCAGTTCTTC. Translating it yields CAIMPQLAGTNEQFF.

The chain combines TRBV23-1 with TRBJ2-3, with TRBD1 matching over 8 bases. TRBV23-1 is given ORF status, its function remaining uncertain. The trim removed 9 bases at V and 7 bases at J, leaving 12 bases unmatched. The CDR3 contains 14 residues. The CDR3 sequence: CARIDRGRENTQYF. The CDR3 DNA follows: TGCGCCAGAATAGACAGGGGTCGAGAAAATACGCAGTATTTT.

V is TRBV15 and J is TRBJ2-7; D gene unclear. The germline V and J ends were trimmed by 3 bases and 4 bases, with 19 bases remaining between them. Germline V gene lookup returns CDR1 LNHNV and CDR2 YYDKDF (reference sequence). The CDR3 totals 16 residues. CDR3 in DNA: TGTGCCACCAGCAGCGTCCCCCTGGGAAGTCTTTACGAGCAGTACTTC. Protein sequence: CATSSVPLGSLYEQYF. Full variable domain (outside the CDR3, taken from reference TRBV15 and TRBJ2-7): DAMVIQNPRYQVTQFGKPVTLSCSQTLNHNVMYWYQQKSSQAPKLLFHYYDKDFNNEADTPDNFQSRRPNTSFCFLDIRSPGLGDTAMYLCATSSVPLGSLYEQYFGPGTRLTVT.

V and J are TRBV5-4 and TRBJ2-5; D is perhaps TRBD2 (7 bases). Trimming removed 1 base at V and 5 bases at J, with 15 bases between. Looked up from germline, CDR1 is SGHNT and CDR2 is YYREEE (reference sequence). This CDR3 region has 15 residues. The CDR3 nucleotides are TGTGCCAGCAGCTTGAGGGCCGGGGGGCCGGAGACCCAGTACTTC. Its protein is CASSLRAGGPETQYF.

This clone was counted once. V is TRBV30 and J is TRBJ2-5; D is tentatively TRBD1 or TRBD2 (5 bases each). The DNA end lines up better with TRBJ2-7; the J call may be wrong. The CDR3 sequence is 15 residues long. The germline gives CDR1 GTSNPN, CDR2 SVGIG (reference sequence). The DNA for the CDR3 is TGTGCCTGGATCCTACATAGGGACCTCGCCTACGAGCAGTACTTC. Translated: CAWILHRDLAYEQYF.

V is TRBV7-9 and J is TRBJ2-5; no firm D call. The CDR3 runs to 12 residues. V lost 5 bases and J 0 bases, leaving 4 bases between the germline ends. Per germline, CDR1 SEHNR and CDR2 FQNEAQ (reference sequence). The CDR3 nucleotides are TGTGCCAGCAGCGAGTACCAAGAGACCCAGTACTTC. It encodes CASSEYQETQYF. Supplemented by reference TRBV7-9 and TRBJ2-5, the full variable domain reads DTGVSQNPRHKITKRGQNVTFRCDPISEHNRLYWYRQTLGQGPEFLTYFQNEAQLEKSRLLSDRFSAERPKGSFSTLEIQRTEQGDSAMYLCASSEYQETQYFGPGTRLLVL.

The chain is built from TRBV23-1 and TRBJ2-5, with a possible D match to TRBD1 (5 bases). TRBV23-1 is flagged as an ORF with uncertain function. The CDR3 consists of 14 residues. The V end was cut by 0 bases, the J end by 7 bases, with 12 bases between. CDR3 coding DNA: TGCGCCAGCAGTCAATCAACGGAAAGGGGGACCCAGTACTTC. Residues: CASSQSTERGTQYF.